Following are 14 T cell receptor beta chains from one sample sequenced in a study of blood T cell repertoires in COVID-19. Clones were sequenced by immunoSEQ multiplex PCR, and TCRdb holds only the in-frame ones, with some missing. The table shows under 25,000 clones, with 73% occurring only once. Sample: peripheral blood. Receptor source: a human donor in a cohort sampled during active or convalescent COVID-19.

This clone has just one count. The chain is built from TRBV5-5 and TRBJ2-6; D uncertain. The germline V and J ends were trimmed by 5 bases and 3 bases, with 6 bases remaining between them. Germline CDR1 is SGHKS and CDR2 is YYEKEE (reference sequence). The CDR3 runs 13 residues. In nucleotides, the CDR3 is TGTGCCAGCAGTGCCGGTGGGGCCAACGTCCTGACTTTC. Encoded protein: CASSAGGANVLTF.

V and J are TRBV15 and TRBJ1-5; D gene unclear. The CDR3 runs 12 residues. V lost 1 base and J 5 bases, leaving 3 bases between the germline ends. Germline CDR1 LNHNV, CDR2 YYDKDF (reference sequence). CDR3 region: CATSRADQPQHF. The CDR3 nucleotides are TGTGCCACCAGCAGAGCGGATCAGCCCCAGCATTTT. Looking up the rest from reference TRBV15 and TRBJ1-5 gives the full variable domain: DAMVIQNPRYQVTQFGKPVTLSCSQTLNHNVMYWYQQKSSQAPKLLFHYYDKDFNNEADTPDNFQSRRPNTSFCFLDIRSPGLGDTAMYLCATSRADQPQHFGDGTRLSIL.

This clone was found a few times. The rearrangement joins TRBV24-1 to TRBJ2-2; 13 bases are a match to TRBD2. In germline, CDR1 is KGHDR, CDR2 SFDVKD. This CDR3 is built from 16 residues. V gave up 7 bases and J gave up 3 bases; unmatched junction bases: 4. In nucleotides, the CDR3 is TGTGCCACCAGCGGACTAGCGGGGGCTCACACCGGGGAGCTGTTTTTT. This gives the protein CATSGLAGAHTGELFF.

V gene TRBV7-2 combines with J gene TRBJ2-3; D is possibly TRBD1 (5 bases). The V and J ends lost 5 bases and 0 bases respectively, with 9 bases between them. CDR1 is SGHTA and CDR2 is FQGNSA in the germline V gene. The CDR3 covers 14 residues. The CDR3 region is CASSIGASTDTQYF. DNA for the CDR3: TGTGCCAGCAGCATAGGGGCTAGCACAGATACGCAGTATTTT.

The chain employs TRBV4-1 and TRBJ2-6, with 7 bases that match TRBD1. The CDR3 is 17 amino acids. After removal of 4 bases from V and 1 base from J, the junction contained 7 bases not matched to a gene. Germline-derived CDR1 and CDR2 are MGHRA and YSYEKL. CDR3 sequence: CASSPRQGLSGANVLTF. CDR3 nucleotide sequence: TGCGCCAGCAGCCCGCGACAGGGTCTGTCTGGGGCCAACGTCCTGACTTTC.

The J gene is TRBJ2-1, the V gene TRBV5-6, with D unresolved. The germline gives CDR1 SGHDT, CDR2 YYEEEE. The V and J ends lost 4 bases and 7 bases respectively, with 15 bases between them. There are 14 residues in the CDR3. This chain's CDR3 is CASSPVSWANEQFF. CDR3 coding DNA: TGTGCCAGCAGCCCGGTATCGTGGGCAAATGAGCAGTTCTTC.

The V and J genes are TRBV28 and TRBJ2-7, with TRBD1 identical over 11 bases. Germline assignment: CDR1 MDHEN and CDR2 SYDVKM. CDR3 size: 15 residues. The V gene end was trimmed by 4 bases and the J gene end by 2 bases; junction bases not matched to a gene: 4. The CDR3: CASSSPGQGAYEQYF. The CDR3 DNA reads TGTGCCAGCAGTTCTCCGGGACAGGGGGCCTACGAGCAGTACTTC.

V and J are TRBV3-1 (or the pseudogene TRBV3-2) and TRBJ2-3; D not certain. This CDR3 is built from 16 residues. Germline V gives CDR1 LGHDT, CDR2 YNNKEL (reference sequence). Trimming took off 4 bases at V and 5 bases at J, with 19 bases between the two ends. CDR3 loop: CASSPTESLSRDTQYF. Here the CDR3 DNA reads TGTGCCAGCAGCCCGACTGAGTCTCTTTCCAGAGATACGCAGTATTTT.

The chain joins TRBV4-1 to TRBJ1-5; possibly TRBD1 for D (5 bases). CDR1 and CDR2 (germline): MGHRA, YSYEKL. With 0 bases removed from V and 3 bases from J, the gap between germline ends came to 12 bases. The CDR3 sequence is 16 residues long. DNA for the CDR3: TGCGCCAGCAGCCAAGATTCCAGGGCCTACAATCAGCCCCAGCATTTT. Protein product: CASSQDSRAYNQPQHF.

The rearrangement uses TRBV6-2 or TRBV6-3 and TRBJ2-5; 13 nucleotides align to TRBD2. CDR3 size: 18 residues. V lost 2 bases and J lost 5; bases outside the gene matches: 11. Germline V gene data show CDR1 as MNHEY and CDR2 as SVGEGT. CDR3: CASSYLGGLAGIGETQYF. DNA of the CDR3: TGTGCCAGCAGTTACCTCGGGGGACTAGCGGGAATTGGGGAGACCCAGTACTTC.

The chain employs TRBV29-1 and TRBJ1-2; weak D call: TRBD1 (5 bases). The CDR3 length is 10 residues. Trimming took off 2 bases at V and 13 bases at J, with 11 bases between the two ends. CDR1 is SQVTM and CDR2 is ANQGSEA in the germline V gene. CDR3 nucleotides: TGCAGCGTTGAAAGACAGTCCTCCACCTTC. It encodes CSVERQSSTF.

For the CDR3, the DNA is TGTGCCAGCAGCTTAGAACGGGGAGGTCGGACCCAGTACTTC. The encoded protein is CASSLERGGRTQYF. The chain links TRBV7-8 to TRBJ2-5; D may be TRBD2 (6 bases). Trimming left V 1 base short and J 7 bases short, with 13 bases between. In germline, CDR1 is SGHVS, CDR2 FQNEAQ. The CDR3 sequence is 14 residues long. Full variable domain (remainder filled in from reference TRBV7-8 and TRBJ2-5): GAGVSQSPRYKVAKRGQDVALRCDPISGHVSLFWYQQALGQGPEFLTYFQNEAQLDKSGLPSDRFFAERPEGSVSTLKIQRTQQEDSAVYLCASSLERGGRTQYFGPGTRLLVL.

This clone was observed once. The gene calls are TRBV7-2 and TRBJ2-7; 11 bases agree with TRBD2. The CDR3 loop spans 16 amino acids. From germline, CDR1 is SGHTA and CDR2 FQGNSA. The ends lost 3 bases at V and 3 bases at J; junction bases unmatched: 7. The CDR3 DNA follows: TGTGCCAGCAGCTTTAATCGACTAGCGGGGTTCTACGAGCAGTACTTC. Encoded protein: CASSFNRLAGFYEQYF.

This chain joins TRBV5-1 and TRBJ2-1; TRBD2 agrees at 9 bases. Germline CDR1 reads SGHRS; CDR2 reads YFSETQ. Trimming at V came to 2 bases and at J to 0 bases, leaving 3 bases not matched to a gene. The length of the CDR3 is 16 residues. Here the CDR3 DNA reads TGCGCCAGCAGCTTCCTTAGCGGGAGCTCCTACAATGAGCAGTTCTTC. It specifies CASSFLSGSSYNEQFF.